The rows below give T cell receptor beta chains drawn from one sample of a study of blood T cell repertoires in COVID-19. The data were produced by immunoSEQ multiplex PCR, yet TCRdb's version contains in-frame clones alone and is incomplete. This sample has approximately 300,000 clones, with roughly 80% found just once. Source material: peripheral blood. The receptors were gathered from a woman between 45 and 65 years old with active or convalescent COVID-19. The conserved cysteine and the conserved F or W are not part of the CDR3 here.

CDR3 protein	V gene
ASRQGVERGYT	TRBV28
ASSSQARTGTFNQPQH	TRBV18
ASSLDRRAYNEQF	TRBV28
ASRGGGAGTEAF	TRBV6-5
ASNNRETTREQY	TRBV6-5
ASSLDSWYSPLH	TRBV14
ASSLGTGRLNTEAF	TRBV5-1
ASSPLAGVETQY	TRBV18
ASSPFQTEETQY	TRBV18
ASSVKRGSLPGTDTQY	TRBV9
ASSLWGARNAYEQY	TRBV28
ASSQEVGGYSNQPQH	TRBV4-1
ASSSPTTEAF	TRBV5-4
ASSMAGFDSPLH	TRBV19
ASSKSGTGGSPLH	TRBV7-9
ASSFGQGAAGNTIY	TRBV7-8
ASTIPLGQAGTQY	TRBV2
ASSLIGQGAETQY	TRBV27
ASSRDVFSSGNTIY	TRBV3-1/TRBV3-2
AWTGDPPSGANVLT	TRBV30
ASSSVAGGGADEQF	TRBV11-2
ASSGARVTSSGANVLT	TRBV6-1
ASSPRVPTYEQY	TRBV6-5
SVEDPGTSGRNGGYEQY	TRBV29-1
ASSWDIHFYNEQF	TRBV5-1
ASSRFGDYGYT	TRBV18
ASSPRGGQGYT	TRBV13
ASSRTGESGYT	TRBV19
ASSSARGQVYNSPLH	TRBV27